Listed here are 30 T cell receptor beta chains from one sample, sequenced in a study of identical twins. MiXCR, applied by TCRdb to the 5' RACE reads, yields one record per CDR3 protein. This sample has around 490,000 distinct CDR3 sequences, with 13% to 15% found just once. The sample was also reused in another study, on yellow fever vaccine responses in identical twins.

Sequenced material: CD4+ T cells sorted from blood. These receptors were collected from a woman younger than 35 in good health.

This clonotype was detected a few times. This chain connects TRBV11-3 to TRBJ2-1, with 10 positions matching TRBD2. There are 12 residues in the CDR3. V lost 11 bases, J lost 4 bases, and 2 bases stayed unmatched. From germline, CDR1 is SGHNT and CDR2 YENEEA. The CDR3 DNA reads TGTGCCTCGGGACTAGCGTACAATGAGCAGTTCTTC. Translation: CASGLAYNEQFF.

This clonotype was seen a few times. The rearrangement joins TRBV11-2 to TRBJ1-2, with D possibly matching TRBD1 (6 bases). The V gene's germline CDR1 is SGHAT and CDR2 FQNNGV. V was clipped by 1 base and J by 6 bases, with 15 bases between them. The CDR3 is made up of 15 amino acids. The CDR3 nucleotides are TGTGCCAGCAGCTTAGTTTGGGGGGCGATGGATGGCTACACCTTC. Amino acids: CASSLVWGAMDGYTF.

The J gene is TRBJ2-1, the V gene TRBV18; D not certain. The germline CDR1 and CDR2 sequences are KGHSH and LQKENI. The CDR3 is 16 residues long. Trimming cost V 4 bases and J 0 bases, with 13 bases left between them. This CDR3 reads CASSQTPASSYNEQFF. The CDR3 region has the DNA TGTGCCAGCTCACAAACGCCCGCGAGCTCCTACAATGAGCAGTTCTTC.

This clonotype was seen more than once but under ten times. This chain connects TRBV29-1 to TRBJ2-2, with 7 positions matching TRBD1. The CDR3 is 14 amino acids. V shed 4 bases, J shed 2 bases, and the junction held 4 bases outside the gene matches. CDR1 SQVTM and CDR2 ANQGSEA come from the germline V gene. The chain's CDR3 is CSVGGDSNTGELFF. As DNA, the CDR3 is TGCAGCGTTGGAGGGGACAGTAACACCGGGGAGCTGTTTTTT.

This clonotype was observed a handful of times. The rearrangement links TRBV7-2 to TRBJ1-6; D is unclear. This CDR3 has 14 amino acids. Trimming took off 2 bases at V and 5 bases at J, with 7 bases between the two ends. The germline V gene encodes CDR1 SGHTA and CDR2 FQGNSA. CDR3 region: CASSLPGNNSPLHF. For the CDR3, the DNA is TGTGCCAGCAGCTTACCCGGGAATAATTCACCCCTCCACTTT.

The chain combines TRBV12-3 or TRBV12-4 with TRBJ2-1, with 13 bases lining up with TRBD2. The CDR3 is 15 amino acids. The V and J ends lost 6 bases and 7 bases, in that order; junction bases with no gene match: 6. The CDR3, as DNA: TGTGCCAGCAGGTTACCGGGACTAGCGGGAAATGAGCAGTTCTTC. Protein sequence: CASRLPGLAGNEQFF.

This clonotype was seen a few times. The chain uses TRBV10-3 and TRBJ2-2; no firm D call. Per germline, CDR1 ENHRY and CDR2 SYGVKD. The CDR3 extends over 15 amino acids. V dropped 0 bases and J dropped 5 bases, with 10 bases sitting between them. This CDR3 reads CAISESGVVTGELFF. The DNA of the CDR3 is TGTGCCATCAGTGAGTCCGGAGTAGTAACCGGGGAGCTGTTTTTT.

This clonotype was recorded a few times. The V and J genes are TRBV24-1 and TRBJ2-1; TRBD2 agrees at 7 bases. CDR1 KGHDR and CDR2 SFDVKD come from the germline V gene. The CDR3 consists of 15 residues. V shed 5 bases, J shed 0 bases, and the junction held 3 bases outside the gene matches. The CDR3 DNA is TGTGCCACCAGTGGCGGGAGCGACTCCTACAATGAGCAGTTCTTC. This gives the protein CATSGGSDSYNEQFF.

This clonotype occurred many times. The CDR3 DNA reads TGTGCCAGCAGCCAACAGGGGGCGGTCACCGGGGAGCTGTTTTTT. The encoded protein is CASSQQGAVTGELFF. The chain couples TRBV3-1 to TRBJ2-2; 8 bases match TRBD1. The CDR3 sequence is 15 residues long. Unmatched junction bases numbered 3, after V lost 2 bases and J lost 4 bases. From germline, CDR1 is LGHDT and CDR2 YNNKEL (reference sequence). Looking up the rest from reference TRBV3-1 and TRBJ2-2 gives the full variable domain: DTAVSQTPKYLVTQMGNDKSIKCEQNLGHDTMYWYKQDSKKFLKIMFSYNNKELIINETVPNRFSPKSPDKAHLNLHINSLELGDSAVYFCASSQQGAVTGELFFGEGSRLTVL.

The chain carries TRBV5-1 and TRBJ1-2; D is undetermined. The germline gives CDR1 SGHRS, CDR2 YFSETQ. Trimming stripped 4 bases from V and 4 bases from J, with 14 bases between. CDR3 length equals 14 residues. The CDR3 loop reads CASSTVDRGYGYTF. In DNA form, the CDR3 reads TGCGCCAGCAGCACCGTAGACCGGGGCTATGGCTACACCTTC. Full variable domain (rest looked up from reference TRBV5-1 and TRBJ1-2): KAGVTQTPRYLIKTRGQQVTLSCSPISGHRSVSWYQQTPGQGLQFLFEYFSETQRNKGNFPGRFSGRQFSNSRSEMNVSTLELGDSALYLCASSTVDRGYGYTFGSGTRLTVV.

Many counts were recorded for this clonotype. This chain joins TRBV7-6 and TRBJ2-1, with 7 nucleotides matching TRBD2. Trimming at V came to 2 bases and at J to 9 bases, leaving 4 bases not matched to a gene. The CDR3 covers 13 residues. Germline V gives CDR1 SGHVS, CDR2 FNYEAQ. The chain's CDR3 is CASSLQTSSEQFF. CDR3 DNA sequence: TGTGCCAGCAGCTTACAGACTAGCTCTGAGCAGTTCTTC.

This clonotype was picked up a small number of times. This chain links TRBV10-3 with TRBJ2-6; D ambiguous. The V end lost 10 bases, the J end lost 0 bases, and 16 bases lay between the germline ends. This CDR3 contains 16 residues. CDR1 ENHRY and CDR2 SYGVKD come from the germline V gene. CDR3 DNA sequence: TGTGCCACCACCCCTTATGCGAGCTCTGGGGCCAACGTCCTGACTTTC. Protein: CATTPYASSGANVLTF.

The gene calls are TRBV20-1 and TRBJ2-3, with 8 positions matching TRBD1. Per germline, CDR1 DFQATT and CDR2 SNEGSKA (reference sequence). Trimming removed 6 bases from V and 0 bases from J; junction bases left unmatched: 14. CDR3 length: 17 amino acids. This CDR3 is CSAPGTGTYSSTDTQYF. The CDR3 DNA sequence: TGCAGTGCCCCCGGGACAGGAACCTACAGTAGCACAGATACGCAGTATTTT.

This clonotype has only a few counts. This chain connects TRBV5-1 to TRBJ1-2; D is undetermined. The V gene's germline CDR1 is SGHRS and CDR2 YFSETQ. V gave up 0 bases and J gave up 5 bases, with 8 bases separating them. The CDR3 spans 13 residues. The CDR3 loop is CASSLEAQYGYTF. For the CDR3, the DNA is TGCGCCAGCAGCTTGGAGGCCCAATATGGCTACACCTTC.

The chain has TRBV10-3 and TRBJ2-1, with D perhaps TRBD1 (6 bases). Germline lookup yields CDR1 ENHRY and CDR2 SYGVKD. The ends were cut back, 4 bases at V and 10 bases at J, with 11 bases in the middle. CDR3 length equals 12 residues. CDR3 residues: CAISVHREEQFF. Written as DNA, the CDR3 is TGTGCCATCAGTGTACACAGGGAAGAGCAGTTCTTC.

V and J are TRBV5-1 and TRBJ2-5; the match to TRBD1 covers 9 bases. With V trimmed by 6 bases and J by 5 bases, 8 bases remained unmatched. Looked up from germline, CDR1 is SGHRS and CDR2 is YFSETQ. The CDR3 sequence is 14 residues long. CDR3 loop: CASMQGTGRETQYF. Written as DNA, the CDR3 is TGCGCCAGCATGCAAGGGACAGGGAGGGAGACCCAGTACTTC.

In its sample, this clonotype was seen many times. V is TRBV5-1 and J is TRBJ2-1; D not certain. The V end was cut by 0 bases, the J end by 12 bases, with 13 bases between. From germline, CDR1 is SGHRS and CDR2 YFSETQ. This CDR3 has 13 residues. CDR3 amino acids: CASSLVPLVGQFF. CDR3 sequence (DNA): TGCGCCAGCAGCTTGGTACCATTGGTTGGGCAGTTCTTC.

As DNA, the CDR3 is TGTGCCATCAGTGAGTCGAGTGAGCAGTTCTTC. This gives the protein CAISESSEQFF. This chain joins TRBV10-3 and TRBJ2-1; D is ambiguous. The CDR3 spans 11 residues. Trimming stripped 0 bases from V and 9 bases from J, with 3 bases between. Germline CDR1 is ENHRY and CDR2 is SYGVKD.

About this clonotype: A much bigger clone sits one base away, suggesting this may be a read error. The chain couples TRBV3-1 to TRBJ2-7, with D possibly being TRBD2 (6 bases). Per germline, CDR1 LGHDT and CDR2 YNNKEL (reference sequence). CDR3 length equals 13 residues. In DNA, the CDR3 is TGTGCCAGCAGCCAGGATGGGGGAGGCGAGCCGTACTTC. It specifies CASSQDGGGEPYF.

The genes are TRBV5-1 and TRBJ1-1; D gene unclear. Germline assignment: CDR1 SGHRS and CDR2 YFSETQ. V lost 1 base and J 8 bases, leaving 12 bases between the germline ends. The CDR3 spans 13 residues. The CDR3 sequence is CASSLIGWEEAFF. CDR3 nucleotides: TGCGCCAGCAGCTTGATAGGTTGGGAAGAAGCTTTCTTT.

In nucleotides, the CDR3 is TGTGCCAGCAGTCCGCCGCAGGGTCGTGGCTACACCTTC. It translates to CASSPPQGRGYTF. The V and J genes are TRBV28 and TRBJ1-2; TRBD1 is a possible D gene (5 bases). CDR1 MDHEN and CDR2 SYDVKM come from the germline V gene. V was pared by 5 bases and J by 7 bases, with 14 bases between. The CDR3 length is 13 residues.

V and J are TRBV6-5 and TRBJ2-5; 7 bases align to TRBD1. The germline V gene has CDR1 MNHEY and CDR2 SVGAGI. V shed 4 bases, J shed 3 bases, and the junction held 2 bases outside the gene matches. The CDR3 is 13 residues long. The CDR3 DNA is TGTGCCAGCAGTTGGGACAGCAAAGAGACCCAGTACTTC. Its protein is CASSWDSKETQYF.

The chain carries TRBV5-6 and TRBJ2-7, with D tentatively TRBD1 (6 bases). The germline V gene encodes CDR1 SGHDT and CDR2 YYEEEE. This CDR3 is built from 14 residues. V was pared by 0 bases and J by 2 bases, with 9 bases between. CDR3 coding DNA: TGTGCCAGCAGCTTGGACAGGGCCCCCTACGAGCAGTACGTC. Its translation: CASSLDRAPYEQYV.

The chain has TRBV28 and TRBJ1-1; the D is unclear. This CDR3 contains 14 residues. The germline V gene has CDR1 MDHEN and CDR2 SYDVKM. Trimming left V 2 bases short and J 10 bases short, with 17 bases between. Here the CDR3 reads CASSLATPRSGAFF. The DNA for the CDR3 is TGTGCCAGCAGTTTAGCTACCCCCCGGAGTGGAGCTTTCTTT.

This clonotype has a handful of counts. This chain joins TRBV20-1 and TRBJ2-3; 7 bases align to TRBD2. The germline V gene has CDR1 DFQATT and CDR2 SNEGSKA (reference sequence). V lost 3 bases, J lost 3 bases, and 9 bases stayed unmatched. The CDR3 is made up of 15 amino acids. CDR3 in DNA: TGCAGTGCTAGCCCCATAGCGGGCTATACAGATACGCAGTATTTT. Encoded protein: CSASPIAGYTDTQYF.

The chain employs TRBV4-1 and TRBJ2-1; no clear D. Trimming removed 0 bases at V and 3 bases at J, with 12 bases between. The CDR3 runs to 16 residues. Per germline, CDR1 MGHRA and CDR2 YSYEKL. This CDR3 reads CASSQDRVLLYNEQFF. CDR3 in DNA: TGCGCCAGCAGCCAAGATCGTGTGCTCCTCTACAATGAGCAGTTCTTC.

CDR3 DNA: TGTGCCAGCAGGGACGAGACGAACACTGAAGCTTTCTTT. Its translation: CASRDETNTEAFF. The chain recombines TRBV2 with TRBJ1-1; D is unresolved. In germline, CDR1 is SNHLY, CDR2 FYNNEI. This CDR3 spans 13 amino acids. Deletions cut 6 bases from V and 1 base from J, with 9 bases between.

This chain joins TRBV11-2 and TRBJ2-7; D unresolved. Trimming cost V 1 base and J 1 base, with 11 bases left between them. The CDR3 has 15 amino acids. Germline loops: CDR1 SGHAT, CDR2 FQNNGV. CDR3 protein: CASSLGAVSSYEQYV. The CDR3 coding sequence is TGTGCCAGCAGCTTAGGGGCAGTGAGTTCCTACGAGCAGTACGTC.

This clonotype was counted a few times. V gene TRBV7-9 combines with J gene TRBJ2-1, with 7 bases matching TRBD2. The CDR3 covers 16 residues. The V segment lost 3 bases and the J segment 9 bases; nucleotides outside the gene matches: 14. Germline-derived CDR1 and CDR2 are SEHNR and FQNEAQ (reference sequence). Here the CDR3 DNA reads TGTGCCAGCAGCTTCTCCGGGACTAAAGGAGTTGTTGAGCAGTTCTTC. Amino acid sequence: CASSFSGTKGVVEQFF.

This clonotype turned up a few times. This chain uses TRBV3-1 with TRBJ1-6; 9 bases are a match to TRBD1. CDR1 is LGHDT and CDR2 is YNNKEL in the germline V gene (reference sequence). V shed 1 base and J 9 bases; nucleotides not matched to a gene: 7. CDR3 length: 16 residues. CDR3: CASSQGDRGYFSPLHF. The CDR3 bases are TGTGCCAGCAGCCAAGGAGACAGGGGGTATTTTTCACCCCTCCACTTT.